This passage covers 4 T cell receptor beta chains from one sample sequenced in a study of vaccination and CD4 T cells after COVID-19. Their antigen targets remain unknown. Treatment reported: roughly 10-day PBMC culture with coronavirus spike peptide pools or control peptides (ViraFEST assay). Sequenced with the Oncomine TCR Beta short-read assay was DNA taken from cultured CD4+ T cells. A single record per CDR3 protein comes from TCRdb applying MiXCR to the PCR reads. The table records 5,000 or so distinct CDR3 sequences, roughly two thirds of them present only once. What was sequenced was CD4+ T cells from blood, cultured in vitro. These TCRs come from a human donor who had recovered from COVID-19.

The chain uses TRBV10-1 and TRBJ2-5; 14 bases are a match to TRBD2. Trimming took 5 bases from V and 1 from J; bases not matched to a gene: 3. CDR1 is WNHNN and CDR2 is SYGVQD in the germline V gene (reference sequence). This CDR3 is built from 16 residues. The CDR3: CASSSGTSGGQETQYF. CDR3 DNA sequence: TGCGCCAGCAGTTCGGGGACTAGCGGGGGCCAAGAGACCCAGTACTTC.

The rearrangement uses TRBV6-1 and TRBJ2-7; 9 nucleotides line up with TRBD1. Germline CDR1 MNHNS, CDR2 SASEGT. The junction had 9 bases not matched to a gene; V was cut back by 7 bases and J by 2 bases. This CDR3 contains 15 residues. In nucleotides, the CDR3 is TGTGCCAGCATCCAACAGGGGACAGGGACCTACGAGCAGTACTTC. It yields the protein CASIQQGTGTYEQYF.

The chain combines TRBV20-1 with TRBJ2-5, with unresolved D. Trimming took off 3 bases at V and 5 bases at J, with 16 bases between the two ends. CDR1 is DFQATT and CDR2 is SNEGSKA in the germline V gene (reference sequence). CDR3 length: 14 amino acids. In nucleotides, the CDR3 is TGCAGTGCTAGTTTCCCCTCCAAGGAGGAGACCCAGTACTTC. Its translation is CSASFPSKEETQYF.

By sample share, this clonotype is medium-sized (0.01 to 0.1%). The chain combines TRBV20-1 with TRBJ2-2, with D possibly being TRBD1 (5 bases). V shed 4 bases and J shed 5 bases, with 11 bases lying between them. CDR1 and CDR2 from the germline V gene are DFQATT and SNEGSKA (reference sequence). The CDR3 totals 13 residues. The CDR3 bases are TGCAGTGCTAAAGTGGGGCTTACCGGGGAGCTGTTTTTT. Translation gives CSAKVGLTGELFF.